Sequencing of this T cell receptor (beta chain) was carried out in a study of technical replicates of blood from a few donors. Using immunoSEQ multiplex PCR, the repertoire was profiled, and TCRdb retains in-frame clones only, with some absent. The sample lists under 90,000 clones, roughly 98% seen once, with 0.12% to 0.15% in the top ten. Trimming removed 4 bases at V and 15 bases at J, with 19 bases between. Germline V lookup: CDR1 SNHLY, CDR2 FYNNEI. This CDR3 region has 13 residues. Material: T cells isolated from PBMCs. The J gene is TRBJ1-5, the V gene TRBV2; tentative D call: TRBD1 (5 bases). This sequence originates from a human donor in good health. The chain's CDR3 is CASSAGGGGGGHF. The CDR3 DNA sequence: TGTGCCAGCAGTGCCGGCGGGGGGGGAGGTGGGCATTTT.